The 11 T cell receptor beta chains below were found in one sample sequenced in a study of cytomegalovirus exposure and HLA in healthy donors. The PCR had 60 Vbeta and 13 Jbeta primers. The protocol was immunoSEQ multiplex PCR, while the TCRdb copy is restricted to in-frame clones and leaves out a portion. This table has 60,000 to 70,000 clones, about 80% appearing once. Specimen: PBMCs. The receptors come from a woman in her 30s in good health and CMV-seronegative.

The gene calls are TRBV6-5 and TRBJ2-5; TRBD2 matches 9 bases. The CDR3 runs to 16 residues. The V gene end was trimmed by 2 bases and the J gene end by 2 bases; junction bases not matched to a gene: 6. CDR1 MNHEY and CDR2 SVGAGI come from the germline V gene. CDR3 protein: CASSYVEGLAQETQYF. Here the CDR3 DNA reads TGTGCCAGCAGTTACGTCGAGGGACTAGCTCAAGAGACCCAGTACTTC.

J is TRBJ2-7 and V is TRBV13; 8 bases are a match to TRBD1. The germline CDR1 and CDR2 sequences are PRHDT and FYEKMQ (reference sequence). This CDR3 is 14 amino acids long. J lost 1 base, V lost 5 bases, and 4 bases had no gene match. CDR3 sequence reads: CASSQGQGSYEQYF. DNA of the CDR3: TGTGCCAGCAGCCAAGGACAGGGTTCCTACGAGCAGTACTTC.

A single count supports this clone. The CDR3 DNA is TGCAGCGTTCCCGTTCTGGGGGCGGTCACTGAAGCTTTCTTT. It is translated as CSVPVLGAVTEAFF. The chain has TRBV29-1 and TRBJ1-1; possibly TRBD1 for D (6 bases). CDR1 and CDR2 (germline): SQVTM, ANQGSEA. CDR3 length equals 14 residues. The germline V and J ends were trimmed by 5 bases and 4 bases, with 17 bases remaining between them.

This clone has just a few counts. In DNA form, the CDR3 reads TGTGCCAGCAGCCCGGGCGGGGCGGGAGGGGGGTTCTTC. Encoded protein: CASSPGGAGGGFF. The chain recombines TRBV7-9 with TRBJ2-1, with 9 positions matching TRBD2. With V trimmed by 5 bases and J by 15 bases, 11 bases remained unmatched. Per the germline V gene, CDR1 is SEHNR and CDR2 is FQNEAQ (reference sequence). The CDR3 spans 13 residues.

The chain's CDR3 is CASRPTANYGYTF. The CDR3 bases are TGTGCCAGCAGGCCGACAGCTAACTATGGCTACACCTTC. This rearrangement joins TRBV28 to TRBJ1-2; D is perhaps TRBD1 (5 bases). This CDR3 is built from 13 residues. Germline V lookup: CDR1 MDHEN, CDR2 SYDVKM. V was pared by 6 bases and J by 0 bases, with 8 bases between.

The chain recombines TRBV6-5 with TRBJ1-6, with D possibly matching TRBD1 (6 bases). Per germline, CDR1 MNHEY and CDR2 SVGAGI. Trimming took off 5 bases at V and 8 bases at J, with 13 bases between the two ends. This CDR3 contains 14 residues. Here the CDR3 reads CASSLGHRDSPLHF. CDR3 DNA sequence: TGTGCCAGCAGTCTGGGACATAGGGATTCACCCCTCCACTTT.

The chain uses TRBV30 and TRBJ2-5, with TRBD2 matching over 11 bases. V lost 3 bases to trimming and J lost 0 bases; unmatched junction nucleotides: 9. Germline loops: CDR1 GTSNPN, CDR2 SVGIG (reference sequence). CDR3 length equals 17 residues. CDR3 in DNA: TGTGCCTGGAGCAAGACTAGCGGGGCTCGGTACCAAGAGACCCAGTACTTC. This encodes CAWSKTSGARYQETQYF. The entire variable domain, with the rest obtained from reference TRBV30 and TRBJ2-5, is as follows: SQTIHQWPATLVQPVGSPLSLECTVEGTSNPNLYWYRQAAGRGLQLLFYSVGIGQISSEVPQNLSASRPQDRQFILSSKKLLLSDSGFYLCAWSKTSGARYQETQYFGPGTRLLVL.

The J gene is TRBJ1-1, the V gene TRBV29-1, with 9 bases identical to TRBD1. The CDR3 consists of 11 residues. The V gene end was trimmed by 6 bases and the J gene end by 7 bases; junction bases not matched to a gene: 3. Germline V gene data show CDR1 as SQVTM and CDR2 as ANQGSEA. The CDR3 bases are TGCAGCGTAAGACAGGGGGGTGAAGCTTTCTTT. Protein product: CSVRQGGEAFF.

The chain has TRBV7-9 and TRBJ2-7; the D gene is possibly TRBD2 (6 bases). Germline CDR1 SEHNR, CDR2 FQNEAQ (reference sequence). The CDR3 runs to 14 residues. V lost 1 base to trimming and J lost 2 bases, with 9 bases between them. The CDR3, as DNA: TGTGCCAGCAGCTTAGACGCGGGACCCTACGAGCAGTACTTC. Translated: CASSLDAGPYEQYF.

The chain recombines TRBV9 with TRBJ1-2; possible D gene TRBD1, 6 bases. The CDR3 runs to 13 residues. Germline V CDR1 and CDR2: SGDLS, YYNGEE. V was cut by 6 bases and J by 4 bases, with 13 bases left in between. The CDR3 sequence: CASNLGQTYGYTF. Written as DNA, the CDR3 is TGTGCCAGCAACCTCGGACAGACCTATGGCTACACCTTC.

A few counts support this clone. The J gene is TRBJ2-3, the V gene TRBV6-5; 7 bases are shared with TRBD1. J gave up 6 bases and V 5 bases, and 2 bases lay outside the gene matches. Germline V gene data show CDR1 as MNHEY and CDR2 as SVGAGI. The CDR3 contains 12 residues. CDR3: CASSNRGDTQYF. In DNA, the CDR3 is TGTGCCAGCAGTAACAGGGGTGATACGCAGTATTTT.